This T cell receptor (beta chain) is from a study of blood T cell repertoires in COVID-19. Study details: Samples representing acute and convalescent COVID-19 were sourced from the United States, Italy and Spain. In each case, the material was cDNA or gDNA derived from T cells, B-cell-depleted T cells, or PBMCs.

Clones were read by immunoSEQ multiplex PCR, and TCRdb kept only the in-frame ones, dropping some. The sample has under 300,000 clones; 90% are singletons. The sample comprised peripheral blood. This TCR was recovered from a woman aged 55 to 70 with COVID-19, enrolled during active disease.

The CDR3 region is CASSPRGNNQPQHF. The CDR3 DNA reads TGTGCCAGCAGCCCACGGGGAAACAATCAGCCCCAGCATTTT. The chain employs TRBV6-5 and TRBJ1-5; no clear D. CDR1 and CDR2 from the germline V gene are MNHEY and SVGAGI. Trimming removed 6 bases from V and 3 bases from J, with 12 bases in between. The CDR3 is made up of 14 amino acids.